This passage covers 22 T cell receptor beta chains from one sample sequenced in a study of CD8 T cells in Susac syndrome. Random hexamers served to reverse transcribe roughly 0.5 to 1 ug RNA. Each CDR3 protein is one row after TCRdb ran MiXCR on the immunoSEQ multiplex PCR reads. The table shows around 150,000 distinct CDR3 sequences, with 85% to 95% occurring only once. Material for sequencing was CD4+ T cells from PBMCs. These receptors came from a human donor with multiple sclerosis.

The rearrangement joins TRBV7-3 to TRBJ1-6, with a weak D call TRBD1 (5 bases). Looked up from germline, CDR1 is SGHTA and CDR2 is FQGTGA. Trimming removed 5 bases at V and 7 bases at J, with 15 bases between. This CDR3 is 15 amino acids long. CDR3 DNA sequence: TGTGCCAGCAGCCGGGACGGAAAGGCCAATTCACCCCTCCACTTT. The encoded protein is CASSRDGKANSPLHF. The variable domain in full, with the rest retrieved from reference TRBV7-3 and TRBJ1-6, is GAGVSQTPSNKVTEKGKYVELRCDPISGHTALYWYRQSLGQGPEFLIYFQGTGAADDSGLPNDRFFAVRPEGSVSTLKIQRTERGDSAVYLCASSRDGKANSPLHFGNGTRLTVT.

This chain joins TRBV9 and TRBJ1-2; D is perhaps TRBD1 (5 bases). CDR1 is SGDLS, CDR2 YYNGEE, per germline. The V gene lost 0 bases and the J gene lost 4 bases, with 13 bases spanning the gap. The CDR3 is 15 amino acids. CDR3 loop: CASSVEPRERYGYTF. The DNA for the CDR3 is TGTGCCAGCAGCGTAGAACCCAGGGAACGCTATGGCTACACCTTC.

The chain employs TRBV25-1 and TRBJ1-2; a possible D gene is TRBD1 (5 bases). V shed 8 bases and J shed 0 bases, with 13 bases lying between them. CDR3 length: 14 residues. Germline values: CDR1 MGHDK, CDR2 SYGVNS. The CDR3 loop reads CASAWGSPNYGYTF. The DNA of the CDR3 is TGTGCCAGCGCGTGGGGGTCCCCTAACTATGGCTACACCTTC.

The J gene is TRBJ1-4, the V gene TRBV27; D not certain. Germline V gene lookup returns CDR1 MNHEY and CDR2 SMNVEV (reference sequence). CDR3 length equals 13 residues. The V gene lost 8 bases and the J gene lost 5 bases, with 12 bases spanning the gap. As DNA, the CDR3 is TGTGCCAGCGGTTCATGGGGAAATGAAAAACTGTTTTTT. Translation: CASGSWGNEKLFF.

This clonotype was counted once. CDR3 DNA: TGCGCCAGCAGCAAAGACAGGGGGCGGACTAATGAAAAACTGTTTTTT. Translating it yields CASSKDRGRTNEKLFF. The V gene is TRBV5-1, the J gene TRBJ1-4; 10 nucleotides align to TRBD1. This CDR3 contains 16 residues. J was trimmed by 2 bases and V by 4 bases; bases with no gene match: 5. CDR1 is SGHRS and CDR2 is YFSETQ in the germline V gene.

The chain combines TRBV5-1 with TRBJ1-4, with no clear D. The CDR3 length is 14 residues. V was trimmed by 0 bases and J by 5 bases, leaving 8 bases between them. Germline CDR1 SGHRS, CDR2 YFSETQ. The CDR3 nucleotides are TGCGCCAGCAGCTTGGATCAGAGGAATGAAAAACTGTTTTTT. It yields the protein CASSLDQRNEKLFF.

The chain recombines TRBV7-9 with TRBJ2-3, with no clear D. The CDR3 length is 15 residues. Germline CDR1 is SEHNR and CDR2 is FQNEAQ (reference sequence). The V gene lost 5 bases and the J gene lost 2 bases, with 14 bases spanning the gap. CDR3 bases: TGTGCCAGCAGCGTCGGGTTGATCGACACAGATACGCAGTATTTT. It is translated as CASSVGLIDTDTQYF. The complete variable domain, with remaining parts taken from reference TRBV7-9 and TRBJ2-3, reads DTGVSQNPRHKITKRGQNVTFRCDPISEHNRLYWYRQTLGQGPEFLTYFQNEAQLEKSRLLSDRFSAERPKGSFSTLEIQRTEQGDSAMYLCASSVGLIDTDTQYFGPGTRLTVL.

CDR3 sequence (DNA): TGTGCCAGCAGTTCTATTGGGACAGGGAGTGGCTACGAGCAGTACTTC. Translation gives CASSSIGTGSGYEQYF. The chain carries TRBV28 and TRBJ2-7; TRBD1 aligns across 9 bases. V shed 4 bases and J 3 bases; nucleotides not matched to a gene: 10. The CDR3 is 16 amino acids. Germline CDR1 and CDR2: MDHEN and SYDVKM.

This clonotype was picked up one time. The gene calls are TRBV5-4 and TRBJ2-3; the D call may be TRBD1 or TRBD2 (6 bases each). V lost 0 bases and J 5 bases, leaving 16 bases between the germline ends. Germline V gene lookup returns CDR1 SGHNT and CDR2 YYREEE (reference sequence). The CDR3 contains 16 residues. The DNA for the CDR3 is TGTGCCAGCAGCTTGGCCAGGGGAGGAGGAAGAGATACGCAGTATTTT. Translated: CASSLARGGGRDTQYF.

The chain couples TRBV5-1 to TRBJ2-7; D unresolved. Germline V lookup: CDR1 SGHRS, CDR2 YFSETQ. The CDR3 has 18 residues. Trimming stripped 7 bases from V and 1 base from J, with 27 bases between. The CDR3 loop reads CASSMEAPVWQLSYEQYF. CDR3 nucleotide sequence: TGCGCCAGCTCTATGGAAGCCCCAGTTTGGCAGCTGTCCTACGAGCAGTACTTC.

CDR3 DNA: TGTGCCAGCAGCTTGGATGGCAGGGTCTTGCGGGCTTTCTTT. It codes for CASSLDGRVLRAFF. The gene calls are TRBV5-6 and TRBJ1-1, with D perhaps matching TRBD1 (5 bases). Trimming took 0 bases from V and 11 from J, leaving 17 bases between them. The CDR3 covers 14 residues. The V gene's germline CDR1 is SGHDT and CDR2 YYEEEE.

The chain is built from TRBV7-8 and TRBJ1-1; D is undetermined. This CDR3 is built from 13 residues. V gave up 4 bases and J gave up 7 bases, with 13 bases separating them. Looked up from germline, CDR1 is SGHVS and CDR2 is FQNEAQ. The CDR3 reads CASSSREGIEAFF. For the CDR3, the DNA is TGTGCCAGCAGCTCCCGGGAGGGAATTGAAGCTTTCTTT. The entire variable domain, with the rest obtained from reference TRBV7-8 and TRBJ1-1, is as follows: GAGVSQSPRYKVAKRGQDVALRCDPISGHVSLFWYQQALGQGPEFLTYFQNEAQLDKSGLPSDRFFAERPEGSVSTLKIQRTQQEDSAVYLCASSSREGIEAFFGQGTRLTVV.

This clonotype was seen once. This chain connects TRBV5-6 to TRBJ2-3; D is ambiguous. The CDR3 is made up of 13 amino acids. With 0 bases removed from V and 5 bases from J, the gap between germline ends came to 7 bases. Germline loops: CDR1 SGHDT, CDR2 YYEEEE. The CDR3 nucleotides read TGTGCCAGCAGCTTGGCCGGTATAGATACGCAGTATTTT. This gives the protein CASSLAGIDTQYF.

In nucleotides, the CDR3 is TGTGCCAGCAGCCCCCGGTACGCCCGGGACGAGCAGTACTTC. Protein product: CASSPRYARDEQYF. The V gene is TRBV6-5, the J gene TRBJ2-7, with D unresolved. The CDR3 is 14 residues long. V shed 6 bases and J shed 5 bases, with 17 bases lying between them. Germline-derived CDR1 and CDR2 are MNHEY and SVGAGI.

The V and J genes are TRBV28 and TRBJ1-1, with a tentative D call TRBD1 (6 bases). CDR1 MDHEN and CDR2 SYDVKM come from the germline V gene. The CDR3 runs to 17 residues. Between the trimmed V and J ends, which lost 7 bases and 3 bases, there was a span of 24 bases. The DNA for the CDR3 is TGTGCCAGCACCCCGACAGGAAGATTTCTAAGGGACACTGAAGCTTTCTTT. Its translation is CASTPTGRFLRDTEAFF.

The sample holds one count of this clonotype. This chain connects TRBV3-1 to TRBJ2-3, with D possibly matching TRBD1 (6 bases). Trimming removed 4 bases from V and 0 bases from J, with 14 bases in between. The CDR3 loop spans 16 amino acids. Germline CDR1 LGHDT, CDR2 YNNKEL (reference sequence). CDR3 DNA: TGTGCCAGCAGCCCCTCACAGGGAACTAGCACAGATACGCAGTATTTT. The encoded protein is CASSPSQGTSTDTQYF.

The rearrangement uses TRBV30 and TRBJ1-5, with D tentatively TRBD1 (5 bases). Germline loops: CDR1 GTSNPN, CDR2 SVGIG (reference sequence). V was clipped by 0 bases and J by 2 bases, with 8 bases between them. This CDR3 has 14 residues. This CDR3 reads CAWSVGGGNQPQHF. In DNA form, the CDR3 reads TGTGCCTGGAGTGTAGGAGGGGGCAATCAGCCCCAGCATTTT.

The rearrangement links TRBV5-6 to TRBJ1-2; the match to TRBD1 covers 8 bases. The germline V gene has CDR1 SGHDT and CDR2 YYEEEE. This CDR3 spans 15 amino acids. The V segment lost 0 bases and the J segment 6 bases; nucleotides outside the gene matches: 7. CDR3 in amino acids: CASSLGFGQGHGYTF. The DNA for the CDR3 is TGTGCCAGCAGCTTGGGATTCGGACAGGGCCATGGCTACACCTTC.

V usage is TRBV3-1 and J usage is TRBJ2-5; 13 nucleotides match TRBD2. The germline V gene has CDR1 LGHDT and CDR2 YNNKEL (reference sequence). The length of the CDR3 is 15 residues. J lost 5 bases, V lost 3 bases, and 3 bases had no gene match. CDR3 protein: CASSHGLAGAETQYF. The CDR3 DNA sequence: TGTGCCAGCAGCCACGGACTAGCGGGAGCGGAGACCCAGTACTTC.

This chain connects TRBV27 to TRBJ1-1, with a possible D match to TRBD1 (6 bases). This CDR3 region has 14 residues. The germline CDR1 and CDR2 sequences are MNHEY and SMNVEV (reference sequence). The V end was cut by 6 bases, the J end by 1 base, with 12 bases between. The CDR3 bases are TGTGCCAGCAGGAGGGGGGCGAGGAACACTGAAGCTTTCTTT. This sequence encodes CASRRGARNTEAFF.

J is TRBJ2-1 and V is TRBV20-1, with 12 nucleotides matching TRBD2. Germline values: CDR1 DFQATT, CDR2 SNEGSKA (reference sequence). The junction had 9 bases not matched to a gene; V was cut back by 7 bases and J by 5 bases. The CDR3 has 15 residues. CDR3 DNA: TGCAGTGTATCGACTAGCGGGAGCGTCAACAATGAGCAGTTCTTC. Translating gives CSVSTSGSVNNEQFF.

This clonotype was seen just once. This sequence joins TRBV29-1 and TRBJ2-7; 9 nucleotides align to TRBD2. There are 13 residues in the CDR3. Germline V gives CDR1 SQVTM, CDR2 ANQGSEA. V gave up 5 bases and J gave up 5 bases; unmatched junction bases: 7. CDR3 residues: CSVSSGMSHEQYF. The CDR3 DNA reads as TGCAGCGTTTCTAGCGGGATGAGCCACGAGCAGTACTTC.